The rows below give T cell receptor beta chains drawn from one sample of a study of OX40 agonist ivuxolimab in advanced cancers. The data were produced by immunoSEQ multiplex PCR, yet TCRdb's version contains in-frame clones alone and is incomplete. Among 60,000 to 85,000 clones listed, 80% to 90% were seen once. The sample in question was CD4+ or CD8+ T cells sorted from blood, obtained in a trial of the OX40 agonist ivuxolimab. These receptors were taken from an adult with an advanced solid tumor such as melanoma, head and neck, liver or kidney cancer. Both conserved end residues are part of each CDR3. Each record gives: clone size, D gene, V gene, J gene, CDR3 DNA, CDR3 protein. The D gene is left open where the match is weak. Clone size is shown for a subset of rows, as once, few, many or a class of expanded clone.

>.|TRBD2|TRBV6-6|TRBJ2-3
TGTGCCAGCAGGAGACTAGCGGATACGCAGTATTTT
CASRRLADTQYF
>.|.|TRBV9|TRBJ2-2
TGTGCCAGCAGCGTAGTCGTGGACCCCCCCGGGGAGCTGTTTTTT
CASSVVVDPPGELFF
>.|.|TRBV10-3|TRBJ1-1
TGTGCCACCGGACCCTTTTCCCAGAACACTGAAGCTTTCTTT
CATGPFSQNTEAFF
>.|.|TRBV11-2|TRBJ2-5
TGTGCCAGCACCGAGGTTTCCGAGACCCAGTACTTC
CASTEVSETQYF
>once|.|TRBV5-1|TRBJ1-1
TGCGCCAGCAGCTTGGTGACAGGCTTGAACACTGAAGCTTTCTTT
CASSLVTGLNTEAFF
>.|TRBD1|TRBV10-3|TRBJ2-2
TGTGCCAGCAGACAGGGGCTGGGGACCGGGGAGCTGTTTTTT
CASRQGLGTGELFF
>.|.|TRBV27|TRBJ2-1
TGTGCCAGCAGTTTATACTATTTTGAGCGCCGGACCTACAATGAGCAGTTCTTC
CASSLYYFERRTYNEQFF
>.|TRBD1|TRBV6-5|TRBJ2-7
TGTGCCAGCAGAGCGGACAGGCCTGGCTACGAGCAGTACTTC
CASRADRPGYEQYF
>.|.|TRBV18|TRBJ1-1
TGTGCCAGCTCACCAACCGTGGGAGGTGGCACTGAAGCTTTCTTT
CASSPTVGGGTEAFF
>.|.|TRBV19|TRBJ1-1
TGTGCCAGTAAAATAAGTGGACAACAGGGAACTGAAGCTTTCTTT
CASKISGQQGTEAFF
>.|.|TRBV6-1|TRBJ2-1
TGTGCCAGCAGTGAGCCCCGCGGGAATAGGGTTTACAATGAGCAGTTCTTC
CASSEPRGNRVYNEQFF
>.|TRBD1|TRBV5-1|TRBJ2-1
TGCGCCAGCAGCTTGGTGGGACAGGGAATCTACAATGAGCAGTTCTTC
CASSLVGQGIYNEQFF
>.|.|TRBV7-9|TRBJ2-6
TGTGCCAGCAGCTTTCTGGCGGGAATTTACTCTGGGGCCAACGTCCTGACTTTC
CASSFLAGIYSGANVLTF
>.|TRBD1|TRBV27|TRBJ2-7
TGTGCCAGCAGTTACGGACAGGGGGCCTACGAGCAGTACTTC
CASSYGQGAYEQYF
>.|TRBD1|TRBV4-2|TRBJ1-4
TGTGCCAGCAGCCAGGGGACAGGGAACGAAAAACTGTTTTTT
CASSQGTGNEKLFF
>.|.|TRBV11-2|TRBJ1-1
TGTGCCAGCAGCTTCGGTTTGAACACTGAAGCTTTCTTT
CASSFGLNTEAFF
>.|.|TRBV28|TRBJ1-2
TGTGCCAGCACCCTATCCCCAGCTAACTATGGCTACACCTTC
CASTLSPANYGYTF
>.|.|TRBV28|TRBJ2-1
TGTGCCAGCAGTTTAGCGGACAGCTCCTACAATGAGCAGTTCTTC
CASSLADSSYNEQFF
>few|.|TRBV7-9|TRBJ1-4
TGTGCCAGCAGCTCCAGGATAGCTGAAAAACTGTTTTTT
CASSSRIAEKLFF
>.|TRBD1|TRBV28|TRBJ1-2
TGTGCCAGCAGTTTAGGGATACAGGGGGCAGGATATGGCTACACCTTC
CASSLGIQGAGYGYTF
>.|TRBD2|TRBV11-1|TRBJ2-3
TGTGCCAGCAGCCCGGGACTAGCGGGAGTTGGTACAGATACGCAGTATTTT
CASSPGLAGVGTDTQYF
>.|.|TRBV6-5|TRBJ1-2
TGTGCCAGCAGTCTGAGGGGGGGCTACTATGGCCACACCTTC
CASSLRGGYYGHTF
>.|.|TRBV7-3|TRBJ2-3
TGTGCCAGCAGCACCGGACAGTCCACAGATACGCAGTATTTT
CASSTGQSTDTQYF
>.|TRBD1|TRBV7-9|TRBJ1-2
TGTGCCAGCAGCCGACAGGGTCTGTGGGGCTACACCTTC
CASSRQGLWGYTF
>once|.|TRBV7-2|TRBJ1-1
TGTGCCAGCAGCTCCTATCAGGGCTCTGAAGCTTTCTTT
CASSSYQGSEAFF
>.|TRBD1|TRBV5-1|TRBJ2-7
TGCGCCAGCAGCTTGGCAAGGGGGCGCGGAGAGCAGTACTTC
CASSLARGRGEQYF
>.|TRBD1|TRBV5-1|TRBJ2-3
TGCGCCAGCAGCCGGCCGGGACAGGGGAGGAATACGCAGTATTTT
CASSRPGQGRNTQYF
>.|.|TRBV6-5|TRBJ2-3
TGTGCCAGCAGTTACCGCCGGGCCACAGATACGCAGTATTTT
CASSYRRATDTQYF
>once|TRBD2|TRBV5-1|TRBJ2-5
TGCGCCAGCAGCGCGGGACTAAAAGAGACCCAGTACTTC
CASSAGLKETQYF
>once|TRBD1|TRBV5-4|TRBJ1-2
TGTGCCAGCAGAAAGGGACAGCCGGGTGGTGGCTACACCTTC
CASRKGQPGGGYTF
>.|.|TRBV27|TRBJ1-1
TGTGCCAGCAGACCCCCAACAGGGAACACTGAAGCTTTCTTT
CASRPPTGNTEAFF
>.|.|TRBV5-1|TRBJ2-3
TGCGCCAGCAGCTTGGGGGAAGACACAGATACGCAGTATTTT
CASSLGEDTDTQYF
>.|TRBD2|TRBV5-6|TRBJ2-5
TGTGCCAGCAGACCCCCGGGGAGGGAGGCAGAGACCCAGTACTTC
CASRPPGREAETQYF
>.|TRBD1|TRBV6-5|TRBJ1-4
TGTGCCAGCAGTACACAAACAGGGGGGAATGAAAAACTGTTTTTT
CASSTQTGGNEKLFF
>.|TRBD1|TRBV6-5|TRBJ1-1
TGTGCCAGCACCCTCGGGGACAGGTCAAGTGAAGCTTTCTTT
CASTLGDRSSEAFF
>few|.|TRBV7-9|TRBJ2-7
TGTGCCAGCAGCTTAAGTGGGGGTAGAGACGAGCAGTACTTC
CASSLSGGRDEQYF
>.|.|TRBV19|TRBJ1-2
TGTGCCAGTAGTATGGTGGCTTATGGCTACACCTTC
CASSMVAYGYTF
>.|TRBD2|TRBV5-4|TRBJ2-7
TGTGCCAGCAGCTTGGGTGGACTAGCGGGAGGAATTCCCTACGAGCAGTACTTC
CASSLGGLAGGIPYEQYF
>.|.|TRBV29-1|TRBJ1-3
TGCAGCGTTCGGGGCAGAGGAAACACCATATATTTT
CSVRGRGNTIYF
>once|.|TRBV6-1|TRBJ2-1
TGTGCCAGCAGTGAGTCCCGATGGGGGAATGAGCAGTTCTTC
CASSESRWGNEQFF
>.|.|TRBV7-3|TRBJ1-3
TGTGCCAGCAGCCCAACTGAAGGAAACACCATATATTTT
CASSPTEGNTIYF
>.|TRBD2|TRBV6-6|TRBJ2-3
TGTGCCAGCAGGGGGACTAGCGGGACAGATACGCAGTATTTT
CASRGTSGTDTQYF
>.|.|TRBV9|TRBJ2-3
TGTGCCAGCAGCTCCCTGGGTGATACGCAGTATTTT
CASSSLGDTQYF
>.|TRBD1|TRBV29-1|TRBJ1-6
TGCAGCGTGTCCTCGGGACAGGATAATTCACCCCTCCACTTT
CSVSSGQDNSPLHF
>.|TRBD1|TRBV2|TRBJ2-7
TGTGCCAGCAGTGATGAGACAGGGGCCTACGAGCAGTACTTC
CASSDETGAYEQYF
>.|TRBD2|TRBV4-1|TRBJ2-1
TGCGCCAGCAGCCGCCGACTAGCGGGAGATAGCGATGAGCAGTTCTTC
CASSRRLAGDSDEQFF
>.|.|TRBV6-5|TRBJ1-6
TGTGCCAGCAGTTACTCGGCGGCAATAAATGGTCCCCTCCACTTT
CASSYSAAINGPLHF
>.|TRBD1|TRBV27|TRBJ2-6
TGTGCCAGCAGTTTTAGTGACAGGGGGTATCTCCGCTCTGGGGCCAACGTCCTGACTTTC
CASSFSDRGYLRSGANVLTF
>.|.|TRBV2|TRBJ2-1
TGTGCCAGCAGGATCGACGGACCCTCCTACAATGAGCAGTTCTTC
CASRIDGPSYNEQFF
>.|.|TRBV18|TRBJ2-1
TGTGCCAGCTCACCAATCTTCTATGGAGGCTCTCACAATGAGCAGTTCTTC
CASSPIFYGGSHNEQFF
>.|.|TRBV5-5|TRBJ1-1
TGTGCCAGCAGCTTGAGCAACAGAGCTAACACTGAAGCTTTCTTT
CASSLSNRANTEAFF
>.|.|TRBV6-1|TRBJ1-2
TGTGCCAGCAGTGAATTCGGGGTTTTGAGCTACACCTTC
CASSEFGVLSYTF
>.|.|TRBV7-9|TRBJ2-5
TGTGCCAGCAGCTTATTCTCGGGGACCCAGTACTTC
CASSLFSGTQYF
>.|TRBD1|TRBV5-1|TRBJ1-5
TGCGCCAGCAGCTTGTCGGGGACAGGGCATCAGCCCCAGCATTTT
CASSLSGTGHQPQHF
>.|TRBD2|TRBV19|TRBJ2-7
TGTGCCAGTAGTCCTCAGGGACTAGCGGGAGGGCCCTACGAGCAGTACTTC
CASSPQGLAGGPYEQYF
>.|.|TRBV12-2|TRBJ1-1
TGTGCAAGTCGCCCGTATGGACAGGGGCGAATGGCTTTCTTT
CASRPYGQGRMAFF
>once|.|TRBV6-1|TRBJ2-7
TGTGCCAGCAGGCGGGACTTCTCCTACGAGCAGTACTTC
CASRRDFSYEQYF
>once|.|TRBV28|TRBJ2-1
TGTGCCACCACCGCGGCCTACAATGAGCAGTTCTTC
CATTAAYNEQFF
>.|.|TRBV28|TRBJ2-7
TGTGCCAGCAGCATAACTAGCTACGAGCAGTACTTC
CASSITSYEQYF